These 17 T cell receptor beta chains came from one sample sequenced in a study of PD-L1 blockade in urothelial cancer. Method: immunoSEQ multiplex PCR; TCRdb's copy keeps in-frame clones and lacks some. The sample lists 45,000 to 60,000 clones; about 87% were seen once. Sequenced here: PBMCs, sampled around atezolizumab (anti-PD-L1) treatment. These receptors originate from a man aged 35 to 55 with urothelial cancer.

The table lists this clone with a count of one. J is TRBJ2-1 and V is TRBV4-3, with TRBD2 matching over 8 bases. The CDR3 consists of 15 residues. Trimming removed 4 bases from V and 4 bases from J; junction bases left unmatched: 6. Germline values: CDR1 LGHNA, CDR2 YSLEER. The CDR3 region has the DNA TGCGCCAGCAGCCGCCGTCGGGAGGGTTACAATGAGCAGTTCTTC. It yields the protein CASSRRREGYNEQFF.

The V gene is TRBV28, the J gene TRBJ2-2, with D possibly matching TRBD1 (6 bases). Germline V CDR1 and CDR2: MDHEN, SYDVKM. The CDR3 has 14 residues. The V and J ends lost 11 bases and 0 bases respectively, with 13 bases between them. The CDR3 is CAGKDSSNTGELFF. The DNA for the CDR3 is TGTGCCGGGAAGGACAGTTCGAACACCGGGGAGCTGTTTTTT.

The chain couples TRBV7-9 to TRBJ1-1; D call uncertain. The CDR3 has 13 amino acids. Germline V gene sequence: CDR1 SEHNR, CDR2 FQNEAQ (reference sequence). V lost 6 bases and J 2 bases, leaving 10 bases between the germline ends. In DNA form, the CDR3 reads TGTGCCAGCAGACTCGCTGCAAACACTGAAGCTTTCTTT. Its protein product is CASRLAANTEAFF. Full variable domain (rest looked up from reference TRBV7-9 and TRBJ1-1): DTGVSQNPRHKITKRGQNVTFRCDPISEHNRLYWYRQTLGQGPEFLTYFQNEAQLEKSRLLSDRFSAERPKGSFSTLEIQRTEQGDSAMYLCASRLAANTEAFFGQGTRLTVV.

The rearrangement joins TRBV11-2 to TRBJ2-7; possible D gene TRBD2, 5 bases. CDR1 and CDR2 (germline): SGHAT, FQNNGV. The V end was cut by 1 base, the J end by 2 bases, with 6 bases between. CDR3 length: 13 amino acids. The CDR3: CASSLAGTYEQYF. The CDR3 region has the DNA TGTGCCAGCAGCTTAGCCGGGACCTACGAGCAGTACTTC.

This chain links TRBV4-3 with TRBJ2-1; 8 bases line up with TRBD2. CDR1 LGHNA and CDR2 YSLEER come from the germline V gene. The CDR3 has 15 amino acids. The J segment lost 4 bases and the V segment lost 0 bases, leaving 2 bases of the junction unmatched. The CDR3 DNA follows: TGCGCCAGCAGCCAAGAGGGCGGGAGGTACAATGAGCAGTTCTTC. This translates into CASSQEGGRYNEQFF.

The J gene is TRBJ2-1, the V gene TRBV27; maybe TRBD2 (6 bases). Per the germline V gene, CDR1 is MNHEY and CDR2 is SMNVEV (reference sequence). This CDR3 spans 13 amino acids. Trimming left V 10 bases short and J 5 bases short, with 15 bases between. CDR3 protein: CATHGTVHNEQFF. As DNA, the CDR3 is TGTGCCACCCACGGGACTGTACACAATGAGCAGTTCTTC.

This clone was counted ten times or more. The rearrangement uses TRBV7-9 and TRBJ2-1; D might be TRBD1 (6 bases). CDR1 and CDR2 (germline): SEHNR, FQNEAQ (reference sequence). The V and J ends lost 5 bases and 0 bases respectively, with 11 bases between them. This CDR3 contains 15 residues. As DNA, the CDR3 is TGTGCCAGCAGCCCCAGGGGAAGCTCCTACAATGAGCAGTTCTTC. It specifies CASSPRGSSYNEQFF.

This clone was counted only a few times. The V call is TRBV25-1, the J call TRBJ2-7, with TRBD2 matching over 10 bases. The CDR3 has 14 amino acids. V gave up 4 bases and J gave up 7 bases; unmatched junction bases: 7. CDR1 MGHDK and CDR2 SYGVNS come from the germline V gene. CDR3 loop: CASSALAGVGEQYF. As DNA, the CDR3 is TGTGCCAGCAGTGCCCTAGCGGGAGTAGGTGAGCAGTACTTC.

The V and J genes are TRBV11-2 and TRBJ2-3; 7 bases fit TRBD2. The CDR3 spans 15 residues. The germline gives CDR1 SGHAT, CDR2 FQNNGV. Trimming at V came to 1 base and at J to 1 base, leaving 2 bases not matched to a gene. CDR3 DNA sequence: TGTGCCAGCAGCTTAGGCAGCGGGGGCACAGATACGCAGTATTTT. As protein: CASSLGSGGTDTQYF.

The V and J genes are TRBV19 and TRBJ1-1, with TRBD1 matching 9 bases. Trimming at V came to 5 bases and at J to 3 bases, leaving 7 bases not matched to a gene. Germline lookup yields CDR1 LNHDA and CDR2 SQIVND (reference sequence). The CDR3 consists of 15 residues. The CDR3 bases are TGTGCCAGTAGTTTTAGACAGGGGGGTGACACTGAAGCTTTCTTT. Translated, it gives CASSFRQGGDTEAFF. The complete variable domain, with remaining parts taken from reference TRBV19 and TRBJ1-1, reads DGGITQSPKYLFRKEGQNVTLSCEQNLNHDAMYWYRQDPGQGLRLIYYSQIVNDFQKGDIAEGYSVSREKKESFPLTVTSAQKNPTAFYLCASSFRQGGDTEAFFGQGTRLTVV.

CDR3 in amino acids: CSVGGALAAHSYNEQFF. The CDR3 DNA sequence: TGCAGCGTTGGGGGGGCGCTAGCGGCTCACTCCTACAATGAGCAGTTCTTC. J is TRBJ2-1 and V is TRBV29-1; D possibly corresponds to TRBD2 (7 bases). The CDR3 runs 17 residues. Per germline, CDR1 SQVTM and CDR2 ANQGSEA. V was clipped by 4 bases and J by 0 bases, with 19 bases between them.

CDR3 loop: CASNWGHTEAFF. In DNA, the CDR3 is TGTGCCAGCAACTGGGGGCACACTGAAGCTTTCTTT. This chain connects TRBV5-8 to TRBJ1-1; the D gene is possibly TRBD1 (6 bases). V was cut by 6 bases and J by 3 bases, with 9 bases left in between. The CDR3 spans 12 residues. Germline lookup yields CDR1 SGHTS and CDR2 YDEGEE.

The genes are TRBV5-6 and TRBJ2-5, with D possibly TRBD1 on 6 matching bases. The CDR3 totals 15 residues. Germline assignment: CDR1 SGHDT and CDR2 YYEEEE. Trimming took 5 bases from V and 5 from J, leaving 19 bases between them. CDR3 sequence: CASSSPRGFQETQYF. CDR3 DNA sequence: TGTGCCAGCAGTTCGCCGAGGGGGTTTCAGGAGACCCAGTACTTC.

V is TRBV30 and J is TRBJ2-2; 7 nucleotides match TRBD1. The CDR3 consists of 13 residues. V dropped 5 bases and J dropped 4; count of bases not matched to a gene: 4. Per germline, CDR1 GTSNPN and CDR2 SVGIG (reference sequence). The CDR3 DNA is TGTGCCTGGGCTACAGGGGCCACCGGGGAGCTGTTTTTT. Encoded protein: CAWATGATGELFF.

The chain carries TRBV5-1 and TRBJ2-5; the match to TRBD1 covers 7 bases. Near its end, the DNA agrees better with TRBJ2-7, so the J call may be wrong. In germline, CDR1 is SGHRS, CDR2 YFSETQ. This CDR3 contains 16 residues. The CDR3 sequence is CASSPGTAKYAPEQYF. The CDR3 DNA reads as TGCGCCAGCAGCCCCGGGACAGCCAAGTACGCACCCGAGCAGTACTTC.

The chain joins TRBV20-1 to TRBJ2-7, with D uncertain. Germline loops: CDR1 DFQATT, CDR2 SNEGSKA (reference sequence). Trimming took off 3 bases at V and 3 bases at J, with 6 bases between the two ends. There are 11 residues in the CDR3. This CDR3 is CSARVGYEQYF. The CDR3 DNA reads TGCAGTGCTAGGGTCGGCTACGAGCAGTACTTC.

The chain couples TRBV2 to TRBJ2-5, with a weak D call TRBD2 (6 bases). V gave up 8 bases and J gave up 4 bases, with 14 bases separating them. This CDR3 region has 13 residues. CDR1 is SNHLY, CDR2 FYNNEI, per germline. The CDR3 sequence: CASGGDGRETQYF. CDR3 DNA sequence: TGTGCCAGCGGAGGGGACGGGAGAGAGACCCAGTACTTC. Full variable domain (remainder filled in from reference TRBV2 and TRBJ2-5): EPEVTQTPSHQVTQMGQEVILRCVPISNHLYFYWYRQILGQKVEFLVSFYNNEISEKSEIFDDQFSVERPDGSNFTLKIRSTKLEDSAMYFCASGGDGRETQYFGPGTRLLVL.